This T cell receptor beta chain was sequenced during a study of radiotherapy plus CTLA-4 blockade in lung cancer. CDR1 and CDR2 (germline): SNHLY, FYNNEI. This CDR3 is built from 13 residues. V lost 7 bases and J 9 bases, leaving 16 bases between the germline ends. The data were produced by immunoSEQ multiplex PCR, yet TCRdb's version contains in-frame clones alone and is incomplete. The sample holds over 85,000 clones, roughly four fifths seen once. This sequence joins TRBV2 and TRBJ1-3, with D perhaps matching TRBD1 (5 bases). This TCR derives from a human donor with non-small cell lung cancer that progressed on radiotherapy plus ipilimumab. The material was peripheral blood, obtained from a patient treated with radiotherapy plus ipilimumab. In DNA, the CDR3 is TGTGCCAGCACCAGGGACCCGGGCGGCACCATATATTTT. Protein: CASTRDPGGTIYF.